A selection of T cell receptor beta chains follows, all from one sample in a study of early T cells in non-severe SARS-CoV-2 infection. TCRdb re-derived calls from the 5' RACE reads in MiXCR, one entry per CDR3 protein. The sample yields 70,000 or so distinct CDR3 sequences, about 9.4% seen once. The sample here was whole blood, taken at baseline. These receptors were obtained from an adult who was a healthcare worker with PCR-confirmed SARS-CoV-2 infection or an uninfected control (not recorded which). Each CDR3 is given with its conserved first and last residue. The order of the fields is D gene, J gene, V gene, clone size, CDR3 protein, CDR3 DNA. The D gene is left open where the match is weak. The size entry is marked missing in some rows and otherwise reads once, few, many or a size class.

>TRBD1|TRBJ2-7|TRBV6-1|.
CASRRSPQTGAYEQYF
TGTGCCAGCAGGAGGTCCCCCCAGACAGGGGCCTACGAGCAGTACTTC
>.|TRBJ2-4|TRBV5-1|.
CASSLTGKGGKNIQYF
TGCGCCAGCAGCTTAACAGGGAAGGGTGGGAAAAACATTCAGTACTTC
>.|TRBJ2-1|TRBV6-1|few
CASSEVPSGTEQFF
TGTGCCAGCAGTGAAGTTCCCTCTGGTACCGAGCAGTTCTTC
>.|TRBJ1-6|TRBV20-1|few
CSASPDRPYNSPLHF
TGCAGTGCTAGTCCCGACAGACCCTATAATTCACCCCTCCACTTT
>TRBD1|TRBJ1-1|TRBV10-3|few
CAIRSGTGEMNTEAFF
TGTGCCATCAGATCCGGGACAGGGGAAATGAACACTGAAGCTTTCTTT
>.|TRBJ1-2|TRBV4-1|.
CASSPPSEGGTRGYTF
TGCGCCAGCAGCCCCCCTTCCGAGGGAGGGACTCGTGGCTACACCTTC
>.|TRBJ1-5|TRBV2|many
CASSEFTGASQPQHF
TGTGCCAGCAGTGAATTTACGGGGGCAAGTCAGCCCCAGCATTTT
>.|TRBJ1-1|TRBV27|many
CASIPGMAGLNTEAFF
TGTGCCAGCATCCCCGGGATGGCCGGGCTGAACACTGAAGCTTTCTTT
>TRBD1|TRBJ2-2|TRBV9|few
CASSGPTGSGELFF
TGTGCCAGCAGCGGACCGACAGGGTCCGGGGAGCTGTTTTTT
>TRBD2|TRBJ2-3|TRBV6-2/TRBV6-3|few
CASSVAGLARDTQYF
TGTGCCAGCAGCGTAGCCGGACTAGCCCGTGATACGCAGTATTTT